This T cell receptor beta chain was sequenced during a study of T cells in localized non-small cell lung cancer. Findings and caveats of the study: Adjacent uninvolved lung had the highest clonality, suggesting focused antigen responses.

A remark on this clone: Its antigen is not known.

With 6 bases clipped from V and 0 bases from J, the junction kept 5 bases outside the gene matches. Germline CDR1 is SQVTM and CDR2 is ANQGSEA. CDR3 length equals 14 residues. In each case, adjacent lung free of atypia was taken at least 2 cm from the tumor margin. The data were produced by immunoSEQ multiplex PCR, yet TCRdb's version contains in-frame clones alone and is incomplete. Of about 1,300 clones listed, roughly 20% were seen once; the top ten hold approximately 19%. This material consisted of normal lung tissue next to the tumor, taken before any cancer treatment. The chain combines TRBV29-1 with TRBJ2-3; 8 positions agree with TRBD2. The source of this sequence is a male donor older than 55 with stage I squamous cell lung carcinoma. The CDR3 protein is CSVRGRPSTDTQYF. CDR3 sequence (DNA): TGCAGCGTACGCGGGAGGCCGAGCACAGATACGCAGTATTTT.